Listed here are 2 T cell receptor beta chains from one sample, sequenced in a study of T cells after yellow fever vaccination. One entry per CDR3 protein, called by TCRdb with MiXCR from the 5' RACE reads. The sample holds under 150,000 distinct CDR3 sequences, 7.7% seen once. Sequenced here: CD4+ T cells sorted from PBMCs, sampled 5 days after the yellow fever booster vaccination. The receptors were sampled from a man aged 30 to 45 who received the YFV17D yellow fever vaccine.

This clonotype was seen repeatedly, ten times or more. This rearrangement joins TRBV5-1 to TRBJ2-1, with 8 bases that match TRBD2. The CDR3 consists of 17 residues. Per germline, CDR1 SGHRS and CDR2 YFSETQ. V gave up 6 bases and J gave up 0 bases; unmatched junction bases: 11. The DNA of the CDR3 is TGCGCCAGCACTAAGACTAGCGACATAAGCTCCTACAATGAGCAGTTCTTC. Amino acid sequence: CASTKTSDISSYNEQFF. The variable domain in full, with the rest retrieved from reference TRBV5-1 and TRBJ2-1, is KAGVTQTPRYLIKTRGQQVTLSCSPISGHRSVSWYQQTPGQGLQFLFEYFSETQRNKGNFPGRFSGRQFSNSRSEMNVSTLELGDSALYLCASTKTSDISSYNEQFFGPGTRLTVL.

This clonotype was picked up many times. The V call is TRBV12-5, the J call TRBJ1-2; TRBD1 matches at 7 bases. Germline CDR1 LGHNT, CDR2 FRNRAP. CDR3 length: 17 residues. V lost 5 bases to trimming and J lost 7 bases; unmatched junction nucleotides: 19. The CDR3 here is CASGPGQGQVSGGGYTF. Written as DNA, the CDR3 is TGTGCTAGTGGTCCCGGCCAGGGTCAAGTCTCAGGGGGTGGCTACACCTTC.